The 15 T cell receptor beta chains below were found in one sample sequenced in a study of blood T cells in healthy people across ages. Sample-barcoded 5' priming and a J-beta primer mix drove a second PCR of about 6 to 11 cycles. TCRdb recomputed calls from the 5' RACE reads with MiXCR, one row per CDR3 protein. The sample lists 1.5 million or so distinct CDR3 sequences, 42% occurring once. The sequencing sample was made of blood. The receptors were gathered from a woman aged 18-30 years in good health.

The V and J genes are TRBV4-1 and TRBJ1-2; 9 bases are shared with TRBD1. Looked up from germline, CDR1 is MGHRA and CDR2 is YSYEKL. Trimming took 0 bases from V and 5 from J; bases not matched to a gene: 4. The CDR3 sequence is 15 residues long. The CDR3 sequence is CASSQETGTGYGYTF. The CDR3, as DNA: TGCGCCAGCAGCCAAGAGACCGGGACAGGGTATGGCTACACCTTC.

Ten or more counts support this clonotype. This sequence joins TRBV11-2 and TRBJ2-1; D not certain. Germline CDR1 reads SGHAT; CDR2 reads FQNNGV. The CDR3 has 12 amino acids. V was shortened by 4 bases and J by 15 bases, with 16 bases between the two germline ends. As DNA, the CDR3 is TGTGCCAGCAGCTGGCCGGGTTCGCCTGGGTTCTTC. This sequence encodes CASSWPGSPGFF.

The V and J genes are TRBV12-3 or TRBV12-4 and TRBJ2-3; D gene uncertain. This CDR3 contains 15 residues. V gave up 1 base and J gave up 4 bases, with 12 bases separating them. The CDR3 region has the DNA TGTGCCAGCAGTTTAGAATGGTTCAGCGCAGATACGCAGTATTTT. It codes for CASSLEWFSADTQYF.

This rearrangement joins TRBV12-3 or TRBV12-4 to TRBJ2-7, with D maybe TRBD2 (6 bases). This CDR3 is 14 amino acids long. V was clipped by 1 base and J by 6 bases, with 13 bases between them. CDR3 DNA: TGTGCCAGCAGTTTAGGCGGGGCCGGTGGCGAGCAGTACTTC. The encoded protein is CASSLGGAGGEQYF.

This clonotype has more than one count but fewer than ten. The chain carries TRBV20-1 and TRBJ1-1, with D possibly being TRBD1 (6 bases). Germline V gene lookup returns CDR1 DFQATT and CDR2 SNEGSKA (reference sequence). This CDR3 region has 16 residues. The CDR3 nucleotides read TGCAGCCCATCCAGACGTAGCCGGGGACAAGACACTGAAGCTTTCTTT. Its protein product is CSPSRRSRGQDTEAFF.

The gene calls are TRBV29-1 and TRBJ2-3, with TRBD2 identical over 12 bases. CDR1 SQVTM and CDR2 ANQGSEA come from the germline V gene. The CDR3 has 14 amino acids. Trimming took 6 bases from V and 4 from J; bases not matched to a gene: 5. CDR3 DNA: TGCAGCGTGGCTAGCGGGAGGGGGTCAGATACGCAGTATTTT. This encodes CSVASGRGSDTQYF.

The chain links TRBV24-1 to TRBJ2-7, with 11 nucleotides matching TRBD1. Germline loops: CDR1 KGHDR, CDR2 SFDVKD. Losses at the gene ends were 7 bases for V and 2 bases for J; bases not matched to a gene: 12. The CDR3 extends over 17 amino acids. DNA of the CDR3: TGTGCCACCAGGCCGGGACAGGGGGAAAAGGCTACCTACGAGCAGTACTTC. This codes for CATRPGQGEKATYEQYF.

The chain combines TRBV5-1 with TRBJ2-7; TRBD2 matches at 10 bases. V shed 4 bases, J shed 3 bases, and the junction held 7 bases outside the gene matches. The germline V gene encodes CDR1 SGHRS and CDR2 YFSETQ. This CDR3 contains 15 residues. The CDR3 region is CASSRLAGAFYEQYF. The DNA for the CDR3 is TGCGCCAGCAGCCGCCTAGCGGGGGCTTTCTACGAGCAGTACTTC. Combining the CDR3 with reference TRBV5-1 and TRBJ2-7 gives the whole variable domain KAGVTQTPRYLIKTRGQQVTLSCSPISGHRSVSWYQQTPGQGLQFLFEYFSETQRNKGNFPGRFSGRQFSNSRSEMNVSTLELGDSALYLCASSRLAGAFYEQYFGPGTRLTVT.

J is TRBJ2-1 and V is TRBV30; no clear D. This CDR3 region has 11 residues. Germline V gives CDR1 GTSNPN, CDR2 SVGIG (reference sequence). The ends were cut back, 0 bases at V and 9 bases at J, with 6 bases in the middle. The CDR3: CAWSVKAEQFF. CDR3 nucleotide sequence: TGTGCCTGGAGTGTAAAGGCTGAGCAGTTCTTC.

The chain links TRBV29-1 to TRBJ2-7; D is possibly TRBD2 (5 bases). The ends were cut back, 3 bases at V and 5 bases at J, with 20 bases in the middle. The CDR3 spans 15 residues. Germline values: CDR1 SQVTM, CDR2 ANQGSEA. The CDR3 reads CSVELVGVRDDEQYF. The CDR3 nucleotides read TGCAGCGTTGAGCTAGTGGGAGTTCGAGACGACGAGCAGTACTTC.

On this clonotype: One base away lies a much larger clone, so this may be a sequencing read error. The rearrangement joins TRBV21-1 to TRBJ2-7; the D call TRBD2 from the table was never checked on the DNA. TRBV21-1 is termed a pseudogene. The CDR3 has 17 amino acids. The CDR3 loop reads CASSKGGGSGDYNEQYF. The CDR3 region has the DNA TGTGCCAGCAGCAAAGGAGGGGGTAGCGGGGATTACAATGAGCAGTACTTC.

This rearrangement joins TRBV28 to TRBJ2-7; D is uncertain. Germline V lookup: CDR1 MDHEN, CDR2 SYDVKM. There are 17 residues in the CDR3. Deletions cut 5 bases from V and 2 bases from J, with 22 bases between. In nucleotides, the CDR3 is TGTGCCAGCAGTACCTGGTTGTTGGCCGCACCGACCTACGAGCAGTACTTC. It yields the protein CASSTWLLAAPTYEQYF. Combining the CDR3 with reference TRBV28 and TRBJ2-7 gives the whole variable domain DVKVTQSSRYLVKRTGEKVFLECVQDMDHENMFWYRQDPGLGLRLIYFSYDVKMKEKGDIPEGYSVSREKKERFSLILESASTNQTSMYLCASSTWLLAAPTYEQYFGPGTRLTVT.

The V gene is TRBV25-1, the J gene TRBJ1-1; no clear D. Trimming left V 3 bases short and J 0 bases short, with 17 bases between. The germline CDR1 and CDR2 sequences are MGHDK and SYGVNS. The CDR3 length is 17 residues. CDR3 DNA: TGTGCCAGCAGTGACCCTCGGGGTAGTGGTCTGAACACTGAAGCTTTCTTT. Protein: CASSDPRGSGLNTEAFF.

This chain joins TRBV7-9 and TRBJ1-2; no clear D. CDR1 and CDR2 from the germline V gene are SEHNR and FQNEAQ (reference sequence). The CDR3 covers 12 residues. V lost 3 bases, J lost 8 bases, and 10 bases lay in between. CDR3 amino acids: CASSLIGRGYTF. The CDR3 DNA reads as TGTGCCAGCAGCTTGATTGGTAGGGGCTACACCTTC.

The chain couples TRBV12-3 or TRBV12-4 to TRBJ2-7; D call uncertain. Trimming took 1 base from V and 7 from J, leaving 14 bases between them. This CDR3 comprises 14 residues. The CDR3 region has the DNA TGTGCCAGCAGTTTAGACCAGGTCTACAATGAGCAGTACTTC. Protein: CASSLDQVYNEQYF.